This T cell receptor (beta chain) was documented in a study of T-cell memory formation after mild COVID-19 (dated by TCRdb to the early 2020s). About the full investigation: TCR sequence clusters from the two donors were found to be largely donor specific. In two donors, T-cell clones that expanded and contracted after mild COVID-19 were tracked by sequencing TCRalpha and TCRbeta repertoires over time. The cohort comprised two young, previously healthy adult volunteers, one female and one male. General conclusions and limits of the study: The study covered only a couple of mild cases, and larger cohorts including severe cases with pre-infection samples were considered necessary. SARS-CoV-2 specificity was not confirmed for the second-wave clones peaking on day 37. Some responding clones were found in pre-infection memory, which suggests that pre-existing cross-reactive memory T cells took part in the SARS-CoV-2 response. Balanced CD4/CD8 phenotypes were observed for clones contracting from day 15 to 85, whereas a bias towards CD4+ was observed for a second wave of clones expanding from day 15 to 37. Contracting CD4+ clones were located mainly in the CM and EM memory subsets, whereas CD8+ clones were found to be enriched in EMRA.

TCRdb shows the sequencer as Illumina NovaSeq 6000. TCRalpha and TCRbeta cDNA libraries were constructed by 5'RACE with constant-segment primers, with sample barcodes and unique molecular identifiers being introduced. RNA was extracted from every sample with Trizol reagent. The libraries were amplified in two PCR steps, and the second step added a second sample barcode and Illumina TruSeq adapters. The libraries were sequenced on an Illumina NovaSeq using 2 x 150 bp paired-end reads. From the authors' description of their analysis: With migec v1.2.7, reads were demultiplexed and then collapsed into UMI-guided consensus sequences. With mixcr v2.1.11, UMI consensuses were aligned to TRA and TRB V and J templates and assembled into clonotypes. A clonotype was counted as expanded or contracted only if both edgeR and NoisET called the change significant, with noise models trained on biological replicates. For edgeR calls, the thresholds were a false discovery rate-adjusted p below 0.01 and a log2 fold-change of 1. As an exploratory analysis of dynamics, PCA with hierarchical clustering was applied to max-normalized trajectories of the 1000 most abundant clonotypes. The CD4 or CD8 phenotype of responding clones was assigned using the separately sequenced CD4+ and CD8+ repertoires. TCRdb reran the public reads through fastp at Q25 and MiXCR, keeping productive beta chains. Rows are unified per CDR3 protein, each entry keeping the most common DNA and genes. TCRdb, rather than the study authors, made the V and J calls. Here the sample has about 140,000 distinct CDR3 sequences; about 23% occur a single time. Of the sample, less than 25% falls within the top ten clones.

PBMCs were isolated by Ficoll-Paque density gradient centrifugation. Trimming takes 10 bases from V and 2 bases from J, and the germline ends sit 6 bases apart. CDR1 and CDR2 (MNHEY, SVGEGT) derive from the germline V gene. The CDR3 has 10 amino acids, counting the end cysteine and phenylalanine. Kept here is only the CDR3 DNA, which spans 30 bases and is read in frame from base 1. About this clonotype: Its antigen target is currently unknown. The input lacks base qualities; no much larger clone sits a single base away.

This clonotype was sampled from an adult woman who had mild COVID-19 (a few samples of this study predate the infection). The sample titles of this study are shuffled in the database, so cell type and time point are left out; the donor was told from shared clones. Source material: PBMCs or a T cell subset sorted from them (not recorded which). This receptor chain uses TRBV6-2 or TRBV6-3 and TRBJ2-7, with no reliable assignment of the D segment. The DNA sequence is as follows: TGTGCCACAGGACCCTACGAGCAGTACTTC. Translated, it reads CATGPYEQYF.